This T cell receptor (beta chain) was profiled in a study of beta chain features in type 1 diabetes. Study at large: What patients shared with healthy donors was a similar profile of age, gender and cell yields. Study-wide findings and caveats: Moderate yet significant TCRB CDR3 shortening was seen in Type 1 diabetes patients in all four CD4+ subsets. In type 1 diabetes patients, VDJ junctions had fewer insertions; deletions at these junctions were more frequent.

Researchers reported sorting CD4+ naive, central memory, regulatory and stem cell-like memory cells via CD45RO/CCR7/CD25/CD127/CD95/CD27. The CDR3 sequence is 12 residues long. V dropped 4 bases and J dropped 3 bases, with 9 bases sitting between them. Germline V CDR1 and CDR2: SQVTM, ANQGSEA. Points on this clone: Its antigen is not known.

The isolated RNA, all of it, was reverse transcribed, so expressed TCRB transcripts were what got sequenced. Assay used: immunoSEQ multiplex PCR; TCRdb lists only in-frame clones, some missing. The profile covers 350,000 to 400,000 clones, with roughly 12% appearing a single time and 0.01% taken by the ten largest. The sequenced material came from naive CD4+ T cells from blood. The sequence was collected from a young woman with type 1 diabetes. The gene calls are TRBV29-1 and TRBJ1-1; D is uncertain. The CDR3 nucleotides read TGCAGCGTTGGGTTCCGGGACACTGAAGCTTTCTTT. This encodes CSVGFRDTEAFF. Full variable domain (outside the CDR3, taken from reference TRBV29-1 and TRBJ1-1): SAVISQKPSRDICQRGTSLTIQCQVDSQVTMMFWYRQQPGQSLTLIATANQGSEATYESGFVIDKFPISRPNLTFSTLTVSNMSPEDSSIYLCSVGFRDTEAFFGQGTRLTVV.